The 21 T cell receptor beta chains listed next were all sequenced from one sample in a study of glioma-infiltrating T cells after dendritic cell vaccination. Assay: immunoSEQ multiplex PCR; the TCRdb copy retains only in-frame clones and omits some. The sample has 95,000 to 110,000 clones, roughly 79% seen once. The sequencing used blood, collected before dendritic cell vaccination. These receptors came from a human donor with glioblastoma.

The chain employs TRBV4-2 and TRBJ2-7; 10 bases map to TRBD1. Trimming removed 4 bases from V and 7 bases from J; junction bases left unmatched: 13. The CDR3 sequence is 16 residues long. Germline CDR1 is LGHNA and CDR2 is YNFKEQ. DNA for the CDR3: TGTGCCAGCAGCCCATCCTGGGGGACAGGGGCAGGGGAGCAGTACTTC. It encodes CASSPSWGTGAGEQYF.

This clone was recorded a few times. CDR3 protein: CAIQMRPRSTGGNEKLFF. CDR3 in DNA: TGTGCCATCCAGATGCGGCCCAGATCGACAGGGGGAAATGAAAAACTGTTTTTT. V gene TRBV2 combines with J gene TRBJ1-4; 9 bases map to TRBD1. V lost 10 bases, J lost 5 bases, and 20 bases stayed unmatched. The CDR3 covers 18 residues. CDR1 and CDR2 from the germline V gene are SNHLY and FYNNEI.

The genes are TRBV11-2 and TRBJ1-6; D call uncertain. The CDR3 has 14 residues. V was pared by 5 bases and J by 7 bases, with 12 bases between. Per germline, CDR1 SGHAT and CDR2 FQNNGV. CDR3 amino acids: CASSPPGRNSPLHF. The CDR3 DNA reads TGTGCCAGCAGCCCTCCGGGGAGGAATTCACCCCTCCACTTT.

J is TRBJ2-2 and V is TRBV25-1, with D possibly matching TRBD1 (6 bases). CDR3 length: 15 residues. Deletions cut 3 bases from V and 1 base from J, with 9 bases between. CDR1 is MGHDK and CDR2 is SYGVNS in the germline V gene. CDR3 in amino acids: CASSDPGQNTGELFF. The CDR3 nucleotides read TGTGCCAGCAGTGACCCGGGACAGAACACCGGGGAGCTGTTTTTT.

The V gene is TRBV6-6, the J gene TRBJ2-2, with 9 bases fitting TRBD2. Per the germline V gene, CDR1 is MNHNY and CDR2 is SVGAGI (reference sequence). The CDR3 spans 15 residues. J lost 7 bases, V lost 2 bases, and 5 bases had no gene match. In DNA, the CDR3 is TGTGCCAGCAGTTACGCGGGGGGGCCCGTCGGGGAGCTGTTTTTT. Translation gives CASSYAGGPVGELFF.

This clone appeared a few times. This chain links TRBV19 with TRBJ1-2; D is ambiguous. Deletions cut 5 bases from V and 4 bases from J, with 11 bases between. This CDR3 spans 13 amino acids. CDR1 is LNHDA, CDR2 SQIVND, per germline (reference sequence). CDR3 amino acids: CASSAGIFYGYTF. The CDR3 bases are TGTGCCAGTAGTGCCGGGATTTTCTATGGCTACACCTTC.

This clone was picked up a small number of times. The V call is TRBV4-3, the J call TRBJ1-3; perhaps TRBD1 as D (5 bases). The CDR3 contains 16 residues. The V gene's germline CDR1 is LGHNA and CDR2 YSLEER. V was cut by 0 bases and J by 0 bases, with 9 bases left in between. DNA for the CDR3: TGCGCCAGCAGCCAAGATCTTGACAGCTCTGGAAACACCATATATTTT. It encodes CASSQDLDSSGNTIYF.

The chain employs TRBV5-5 and TRBJ2-7; tentatively, D is TRBD1 (6 bases). From germline, CDR1 is SGHKS and CDR2 YYEKEE (reference sequence). Trimming took 5 bases from V and 7 from J, leaving 13 bases between them. The CDR3 loop spans 12 amino acids. CDR3 region: CASRGHQWEQYF. CDR3 coding DNA: TGTGCCAGCAGGGGACACCAGTGGGAGCAGTACTTC.

This sequence joins TRBV13 and TRBJ1-2; D remains unclear. The CDR3 spans 12 residues. V lost 4 bases to trimming and J lost 8 bases, with 11 bases between them. Germline V gene lookup returns CDR1 PRHDT and CDR2 FYEKMQ (reference sequence). The CDR3 region has the DNA TGTGCCAGCAGCTCCCGGAGCGTCGGCTACACCTTC. Protein sequence: CASSSRSVGYTF.

The rearrangement joins TRBV6-6 to TRBJ1-5; 8 positions match TRBD1. V was clipped by 6 bases and J by 2 bases; unmatched bases: 9. The CDR3 has 16 amino acids. Germline CDR1 reads MNHNY; CDR2 reads SVGAGI (reference sequence). CDR3 region: CASRLSADRGNQPQHF. The CDR3 DNA reads TGTGCCAGCAGGCTCTCCGCGGACAGGGGCAATCAGCCCCAGCATTTT.

This clone was recorded only once. The rearrangement uses TRBV30 and TRBJ2-3; TRBD1 matches 9 bases. The germline V gene encodes CDR1 GTSNPN and CDR2 SVGIG (reference sequence). The CDR3 contains 14 residues. J lost 4 bases, V lost 0 bases, and 2 bases had no gene match. The DNA for the CDR3 is TGTGCCTGGAGTGTGGGACAGGGCTCAGATACGCAGTATTTT. Amino acids: CAWSVGQGSDTQYF.

The CDR3: CASSLAAGEYNEQFF. The CDR3 DNA follows: TGTGCCAGCAGCTTAGCGGCGGGAGAGTACAATGAGCAGTTCTTC. The rearrangement joins TRBV7-3 to TRBJ2-1; TRBD2 agrees at 7 bases. V gave up 2 bases and J gave up 4 bases; unmatched junction bases: 5. The germline V gene has CDR1 SGHTA and CDR2 FQGTGA. The CDR3 is 15 amino acids.

This clone occurred a few times. This chain uses TRBV7-3 with TRBJ1-6, with a possible D match to TRBD1 (6 bases). Trimming stripped 5 bases from V and 9 bases from J, with 14 bases between. The CDR3 contains 14 residues. Germline values: CDR1 SGHTA, CDR2 FQGTGA. The DNA of the CDR3 is TGTGCCAGCAGCCCAACAGGGAATACTTCACCCCTCCACTTT. This sequence encodes CASSPTGNTSPLHF.

The J gene is TRBJ1-6, the V gene TRBV6-6; 7 bases agree with TRBD1. The CDR3 is 14 amino acids. The V gene's germline CDR1 is MNHNY and CDR2 SVGAGI (reference sequence). With V trimmed by 6 bases and J by 3 bases, 2 bases remained unmatched. The CDR3 region is CASSWDSYNSPLHF. CDR3 coding DNA: TGTGCCAGCAGCTGGGACAGCTATAATTCACCCCTCCACTTT.

V is TRBV7-2 and J is TRBJ2-5, with a possible D match to TRBD2 (5 bases). CDR3 length: 13 amino acids. Germline V gene sequence: CDR1 SGHTA, CDR2 FQGNSA. The ends were cut back, 1 base at V and 4 bases at J, with 7 bases in the middle. CDR3 region: CASSLERRETQYF. The DNA for the CDR3 is TGTGCCAGCAGCTTAGAGCGGCGAGAGACCCAGTACTTC. Filled out from reference TRBV7-2 and TRBJ2-5, the complete variable domain reads GAGVSQSPSNKVTEKGKDVELRCDPISGHTALYWYRQSLGQGLEFLIYFQGNSAPDKSGLPSDRFSAERTGGSVSTLTIQRTQQEDSAVYLCASSLERRETQYFGPGTRLLVL.

This chain connects TRBV2 to TRBJ2-3, with 7 bases matching TRBD1. The CDR3 has 18 amino acids. Germline CDR1 is SNHLY and CDR2 is FYNNEI. With V trimmed by 5 bases and J by 2 bases, 16 bases remained unmatched. The CDR3 is CASSPTRQGFLFTDTQYF. CDR3 coding DNA: TGTGCCAGCAGTCCTACGAGACAGGGCTTCTTATTCACAGATACGCAGTATTTT.

The chain recombines TRBV5-1 with TRBJ2-1; D unresolved. CDR1 is SGHRS, CDR2 YFSETQ, per germline. V lost 0 bases to trimming and J lost 0 bases, with 7 bases between them. The CDR3 loop spans 15 amino acids. CDR3 region: CASSLGASSYNEQFF. The CDR3 nucleotides are TGCGCCAGCAGCTTGGGAGCGAGCTCCTACAATGAGCAGTTCTTC.

The chain employs TRBV28 and TRBJ2-7; no definite D call. This CDR3 region has 14 residues. V was pared by 1 base and J by 3 bases, with 10 bases between. Per germline, CDR1 MDHEN and CDR2 SYDVKM. CDR3 DNA sequence: TGTGCCAGCAGTTTATATGTTTTCCACTACGAGCAGTACTTC. This gives the protein CASSLYVFHYEQYF.

This clone occurred a few times. The chain recombines TRBV13 with TRBJ1-4; TRBD1 matches at 12 bases. The CDR3 has 15 amino acids. V was pared by 2 bases and J by 10 bases, with 5 bases of the junction left unmatched. The germline V gene encodes CDR1 PRHDT and CDR2 FYEKMQ (reference sequence). CDR3 amino acids: CASSLLGQGAGKLFF. The CDR3 DNA follows: TGTGCCAGCAGCTTATTGGGACAGGGGGCAGGAAAACTGTTTTTT.

This clone has a single count. V is TRBV18 and J is TRBJ2-1; TRBD2 agrees at 8 bases. Germline-derived CDR1 and CDR2 are KGHSH and LQKENI. This CDR3 has 15 amino acids. V dropped 3 bases and J dropped 8; count of bases not matched to a gene: 9. This chain's CDR3 is CASSPSGGAGDEQFF. The CDR3 nucleotides are TGTGCCAGCTCACCCTCCGGGGGGGCCGGGGATGAGCAGTTCTTC.

The table lists this clone with a few counts. This chain joins TRBV13 and TRBJ2-5; D ambiguous. The J call is in doubt because the DNA end fits TRBJ2-7 better. This CDR3 comprises 13 residues. Germline assignment: CDR1 PRHDT and CDR2 FYEKMQ (reference sequence). The CDR3 spells CASSSREDYEQYF. The CDR3 nucleotides are TGTGCCAGCAGCTCTCGCGAAGACTACGAGCAGTACTTC.